A single sample is the source of the 15 T cell receptor beta chains below, sequenced in a study of radiotherapy plus CTLA-4 blockade in lung cancer. The method was immunoSEQ multiplex PCR; TCRdb's version includes in-frame clones alone and lacks a portion of them. The profile shows roughly 86,000 clones, roughly four fifths of them singletons. The sample consisted of peripheral blood, taken from a patient treated with radiotherapy plus ipilimumab. These receptors came from a human donor with non-small cell lung cancer who had stable disease on radiotherapy plus ipilimumab.

The V and J genes are TRBV2 and TRBJ2-5; TRBD1 is a possible D gene (5 bases). The CDR3 spans 12 residues. Trimming took off 10 bases at V and 5 bases at J, with 14 bases between the two ends. Germline V lookup: CDR1 SNHLY, CDR2 FYNNEI. CDR3 residues: CATARVSETQYF. In DNA, the CDR3 is TGTGCCACCGCCAGGGTTTCGGAGACCCAGTACTTC.

This chain uses TRBV7-6 with TRBJ1-5; no clear D. Germline V CDR1 and CDR2: SGHVS, FNYEAQ. The CDR3 totals 13 residues. V lost 2 bases and J 3 bases, leaving 5 bases between the germline ends. DNA of the CDR3: TGTGCCAGCAGCTTATCTCCCAATCAGCCCCAGCATTTT. Protein: CASSLSPNQPQHF.

The chain carries TRBV4-1 and TRBJ2-7; 10 bases align to TRBD2. This CDR3 is 17 amino acids long. V shed 6 bases, J shed 2 bases, and the junction held 13 bases outside the gene matches. Per the germline V gene, CDR1 is MGHRA and CDR2 is YSYEKL. CDR3 in amino acids: CASSSQVGLAVTYEQYF. The CDR3 nucleotides read TGCGCCAGCAGTTCACAGGTAGGACTAGCGGTAACCTACGAGCAGTACTTC.

This clone was counted a few times. Here the CDR3 reads CASSTLRQGYFKQYF. CDR3 DNA: TGTGCCAGCAGCACGCTAAGACAGGGGTACTTTAAGCAGTACTTC. The genes are TRBV5-4 and TRBJ2-7; TRBD1 matches at 8 bases. Germline CDR1 SGHNT, CDR2 YYREEE (reference sequence). After removal of 4 bases from V and 8 bases from J, the junction contained 14 bases not matched to a gene. The CDR3 is 15 residues long.

The chain joins TRBV6-5 to TRBJ1-2, with unresolved D. V lost 0 bases and J lost 4, with 9 bases in between. The germline V gene has CDR1 MNHEY and CDR2 SVGAGI. The CDR3 spans 14 residues. The chain's CDR3 is CASSYSSQAYGYTF. The CDR3 nucleotides read TGTGCCAGCAGTTACTCCTCCCAAGCCTATGGCTACACCTTC.

This chain links TRBV30 with TRBJ2-1; maybe TRBD2 (6 bases). CDR3 size: 16 residues. CDR1 GTSNPN and CDR2 SVGIG come from the germline V gene (reference sequence). Trimming removed 1 base from V and 5 bases from J, with 18 bases in between. CDR3 nucleotides: TGTGCCTGGAGTGCTGGGGTGTGGACTACCGACAATGAGCAGTTCTTC. Encoded protein: CAWSAGVWTTDNEQFF.

V is TRBV12-1 and J is TRBJ2-1; the table assigns TRBD1, which was not confirmed against the DNA. TRBV12-1 is described as a pseudogene. CDR3 length: 21 residues. CDR3 DNA sequence: TGTGCCAGCAGCTTAGACCGGCAGGGGGCCCGTACCCGGAGCTCCTACAATGAGCAGTTCTTC. It translates to CASSLDRQGARTRSSYNEQFF.

V usage is TRBV9 and J usage is TRBJ2-7, with 9 bases identical to TRBD1. Trimming took 5 bases from V and 5 from J; bases not matched to a gene: 5. CDR3 length: 13 amino acids. The germline V gene has CDR1 SGDLS and CDR2 YYNGEE. The CDR3 DNA sequence: TGTGCCAGCAGGGGGACAGGGCCCGACGAGCAGTACTTC. It is translated as CASRGTGPDEQYF.

This clone has more than one count but fewer than ten. The gene calls are TRBV18 and TRBJ2-7; 8 nucleotides agree with TRBD1. J lost 0 bases, V lost 2 bases, and 6 bases had no gene match. The V gene's germline CDR1 is KGHSH and CDR2 LQKENI. CDR3 length: 16 amino acids. CDR3 nucleotides: TGTGCCAGCTCACCAACGCAGGGGGCTACCTCCTACGAGCAGTACTTC. Its protein product is CASSPTQGATSYEQYF.

This sequence joins TRBV18 and TRBJ1-5; 7 bases align to TRBD1. After removal of 2 bases from V and 5 bases from J, the junction contained 6 bases not matched to a gene. The CDR3 sequence is 15 residues long. Germline values: CDR1 KGHSH, CDR2 LQKENI. Here the CDR3 DNA reads TGTGCCAGCTCACCAGAGACAGGGCGGTATCAGCCCCAGCATTTT. Its protein product is CASSPETGRYQPQHF.

This clone was seen a single time. The chain uses TRBV5-6 and TRBJ2-7; 10 bases are a match to TRBD1. Germline V gene lookup returns CDR1 SGHDT and CDR2 YYEEEE. CDR3 length: 15 amino acids. The V and J ends lost 1 base and 6 bases, in that order; junction bases with no gene match: 7. In DNA form, the CDR3 reads TGTGCCAGCAGCTTGTGGGGGACAGGGGCGGCCGAGCAGTACTTC. It yields the protein CASSLWGTGAAEQYF.

The rearrangement links TRBV5-4 to TRBJ2-1; D is undetermined. V shed 3 bases and J shed 0 bases, with 10 bases lying between them. Per the germline V gene, CDR1 is SGHNT and CDR2 is YYREEE (reference sequence). The CDR3 consists of 15 residues. CDR3 residues: CASSYDLSSYNEQFF. The CDR3 region has the DNA TGTGCCAGCAGCTACGACCTGAGCTCCTACAATGAGCAGTTCTTC.

The chain couples TRBV19 to TRBJ1-1; no definite D call. Germline lookup yields CDR1 LNHDA and CDR2 SQIVND (reference sequence). The CDR3 extends over 13 amino acids. Trimming removed 6 bases from V and 0 bases from J, with 8 bases in between. The CDR3 coding sequence is TGTGCCAGTAGCGCAAGGGTGAACACTGAAGCTTTCTTT. Protein sequence: CASSARVNTEAFF. Combining the CDR3 with reference TRBV19 and TRBJ1-1 gives the whole variable domain DGGITQSPKYLFRKEGQNVTLSCEQNLNHDAMYWYRQDPGQGLRLIYYSQIVNDFQKGDIAEGYSVSREKKESFPLTVTSAQKNPTAFYLCASSARVNTEAFFGQGTRLTVV.

Of note for this clone: Other DNA sequences of this sample code for an identical CDR3. The gene calls are TRBV30 and TRBJ2-5, with no clear D. Germline CDR1 is GTSNPN and CDR2 is SVGIG (reference sequence). The V gene lost 0 bases and the J gene lost 1 base, with 6 bases spanning the gap. The CDR3 runs to 13 residues. The DNA for the CDR3 is TGTGCCTGGAGTGTACGGTCCCAAGAGACCCAGTACTTC. Translation gives CAWSVRSQETQYF.

The J gene is TRBJ2-5, the V gene TRBV29-1; weak D call: TRBD1 (7 bases). V lost 7 bases and J 0 bases, leaving 15 bases between the germline ends. The CDR3 runs to 14 residues. Germline V gives CDR1 SQVTM, CDR2 ANQGSEA. The CDR3 loop reads CSAQGGLYQETQYF. CDR3 sequence (DNA): TGCAGCGCCCAGGGGGGATTGTACCAAGAGACCCAGTACTTC.